The following is a T cell receptor (beta chain) sequence with its context. As to time point: peripheral blood 6 weeks after treatment start. Generated by immunoSEQ multiplex PCR, the TCRdb table keeps only in-frame clones and is missing some. The sample has fewer than 50,000 clones; more than 80% are singletons. This entry comes from a study of PD-L1 blockade in urothelial cancer. V lost 5 bases and J lost 3; bases outside the gene matches: 14. The CDR3 runs to 17 residues. Per the germline V gene, CDR1 is SGHAT and CDR2 is FQDESV (reference sequence). This receptor was obtained from a man between 65 and 85 years old with urothelial cancer. The sequencing here drew on PBMCs, taken around atezolizumab (anti-PD-L1) treatment. The chain links TRBV11-1 to TRBJ2-3; 7 bases match TRBD1. CDR3 sequence (DNA): TGTGCCAGCAGCACCGAGGGGGCCTCACGGTTGACAGATACGCAGTATTTT. Its protein product is CASSTEGASRLTDTQYF.